This entry concerns a single T cell receptor beta chain. Germline-derived CDR1 and CDR2 are LNHDA and SQIVND (reference sequence). This CDR3 comprises 14 residues. Trimming left V 4 bases short and J 4 bases short, with 13 bases between. The sample belongs to a study of blood T cell repertoires in COVID-19. The study drew participants aged about 18 to 89 years from about two dozen US areas. TCRdb's table, derived via immunoSEQ multiplex PCR, lists solely in-frame clones and lacks some. Of 270,000 or so clones in the sample, 85% to 90% were seen once. Input material: PBMCs or T cells enriched from blood (not recorded which). V usage is TRBV19 and J usage is TRBJ1-2; D perhaps matches TRBD1 (5 bases). The receptor was isolated from a woman in her twenties or thirties with acute COVID-19. The CDR3 DNA is TGTGCCAGTAGTAAAGGCGGGGCTTCCTATGGCTACACCTTC. This translates into CASSKGGASYGYTF.